This passage covers 4 T cell receptor beta chains from one sample sequenced in a study of T cells in Graves' hyperthyroidism and ophthalmopathy. RNA transcripts gave rise to amplified TCR beta CDR3 regions. The TCR CDR3 first-round RT-PCR relied on the HTBI primer set. TCRdb used MiXCR to reprocess the multiplex PCR reads, holding one entry per CDR3 protein. The data hold 460,000 or so distinct CDR3 sequences, with around an eighth observed a single time. Sequencing was done on a sample of blood. The receptors here all came from a young woman with Graves' hyperthyroidism.

This chain links TRBV10-1 with TRBJ2-2; no clear D gene. The V gene lost 8 bases and the J gene lost 7 bases, with 20 bases spanning the gap. This CDR3 comprises 15 residues. Germline V CDR1 and CDR2: WNHNN, SYGVQD (reference sequence). In nucleotides, the CDR3 is TGCGCCAGCGGGTTAAGCACCGCTGGGGACGGGGAGCTGTTTTTT. Translation gives CASGLSTAGDGELFF.

The chain has TRBV11-2 and TRBJ1-2; 7 bases line up with TRBD1. V gave up 4 bases and J gave up 4 bases; unmatched junction bases: 6. The CDR3 is 14 residues long. CDR1 is SGHAT, CDR2 FQNNGV, per germline. The DNA for the CDR3 is TGTGCCAGCAGCTGGGAGACAGGGTTCTATGGCTACACCTTC. This sequence encodes CASSWETGFYGYTF.

This clonotype was detected ten times or more. J is TRBJ2-1 and V is TRBV12-3 or TRBV12-4, with TRBD2 matching over 7 bases. J was trimmed by 6 bases and V by 6 bases; bases with no gene match: 11. CDR3 length: 15 amino acids. In nucleotides, the CDR3 is TGTGCCAGCAGCACGGGACTAACACTCTTCAATGAGCAGTTCTTC. Its translation is CASSTGLTLFNEQFF.

This clonotype came up many times. The V and J genes are TRBV5-1 and TRBJ2-5; TRBD1 aligns across 9 bases. Looked up from germline, CDR1 is SGHRS and CDR2 is YFSETQ. The CDR3 consists of 17 residues. Losses at the gene ends were 4 bases for V and 1 base for J; bases not matched to a gene: 11. CDR3 in amino acids: CASSTSGQGGPQETQYF. CDR3 bases: TGCGCCAGCAGCACCTCGGGACAGGGAGGGCCCCAAGAGACCCAGTACTTC.